These T cell receptor beta chains were read from a single sample in a study of shared clonotypes between healthy human individuals. Sequencing was performed with immunoSEQ multiplex PCR; in TCRdb, only in-frame clones are kept and a portion is missing. The repertoire holds about 500,000 clones, with around 77% as singletons. Sequenced: PBMCs. These receptor sequences come from a woman between 40 and 50 years old in good health. Some clones in this sample may be carry-over from other donors' samples. CDR3s include the opening cysteine and the closing phenylalanine or tryptophan. D genes are given only for firm matches. Rows give clone size only sometimes, using once, few, many, or a class for an expanded clone.

cdr3_aa cdr3_nt clone_size d_call j_call v_call
CASSSLIGPRAMGANVLTF TGTGCCAGCAGCTCCTTGATTGGACCCCGCGCTATGGGGGCCAACGTCCTGACTTTC few NA TRBJ2-6 TRBV11-2
CASSPQGVTEQFF TGTGCCAGCAGCCCACAGGGGGTTACTGAGCAGTTCTTC NA TRBD1 TRBJ2-1 TRBV9
CASSWGLAGGQETQYF TGTGCCAGCAGCTGGGGACTAGCGGGAGGGCAAGAGACCCAGTACTTC NA TRBD2 TRBJ2-5 TRBV5-6
CASSSSRGRDTQYF TGTGCCAGCAGCTCTAGTCGGGGTAGAGATACGCAGTATTTT NA NA TRBJ2-3 TRBV11-3
CASSQDSGANVLTF TGCGCCAGCAGCCAAGATTCTGGGGCCAACGTCCTGACTTTC NA NA TRBJ2-6 TRBV5-2
CASSLASLGEQFF TGTGCCAGCAGCTTAGCTAGCTTAGGTGAGCAGTTCTTC NA NA TRBJ2-1 TRBV7-8
CASSSRDTSSYNEQFF TGTGCCAGCAGCTCACGAGACACGAGCTCCTACAATGAGCAGTTCTTC NA NA TRBJ2-1 TRBV11-2
CASSAQGIHEQFF TGTGCCAGTAGTGCACAGGGTATTCATGAGCAGTTCTTC NA NA TRBJ2-1 TRBV19
CASTRGGQTHTEAFF TGTGCCAGCACTAGAGGTGGACAGACCCACACTGAAGCTTTCTTT many NA TRBJ1-1 TRBV2
CASSIIAGTGELFF TGTGCCAGTAGTATCATAGCGGGTACCGGGGAGCTGTTTTTT few TRBD2 TRBJ2-2 TRBV19
CASSGTSGDYEQYF TGTGCCAGCAGTGGGACTAGCGGAGATTACGAGCAGTACTTC NA TRBD2 TRBJ2-7 TRBV7-3
CASSESGGRYEQYF TGTGCCAGCAGTGAGTCCGGGGGCAGATACGAGCAGTACTTC NA NA TRBJ2-7 TRBV25-1
CASSRDGNTEAFF TGTGCCAGTTCCCGGGACGGGAACACTGAAGCTTTCTTT few NA TRBJ1-1 TRBV28
CAWMVRRQTEAFF TGTGCCTGGATGGTCCGGAGGCAGACTGAAGCTTTCTTT NA NA TRBJ1-1 TRBV30
CSASQGLAGTNTGELFF TGCAGCGCTTCCCAGGGACTAGCGGGCACCAATACCGGGGAGCTGTTTTTT few TRBD2 TRBJ2-2 TRBV29-1
CASSPSDSGRGVRYEQYF TGCGCCAGCAGCCCAAGTGATAGCGGGAGGGGAGTACGTTACGAGCAGTACTTC NA TRBD2 TRBJ2-7 TRBV23-1
CSVTLDRGYGCTF TGCAGCGTTACCTTAGACAGGGGCTATGGCTGCACCTTC NA TRBD1 TRBJ1-2 TRBV29-1
CASSEPPGTSGRGGELFF TGTGCCAGCAGTGAACCACCCGGGACTAGCGGGAGGGGCGGGGAGCTGTTTTTT NA TRBD2 TRBJ2-2 TRBV6-1
CASSFGHTYEQYF TGCGCCAGCAGCTTCGGCCATACCTACGAGCAGTACTTC NA NA TRBJ2-7 TRBV5-1
CASSKMNTEAFF TGTGCCTCCTCAAAGATGAACACTGAAGCTTTCTTT NA NA TRBJ1-1 TRBV2
CASSTDRANEQFF TGTGCCAGCAGCACCGACAGGGCCAATGAGCAGTTCTTC NA TRBD1 TRBJ2-1 TRBV5-4
CASSSPLAYNEQFF TGTGCCAGCAGTTCCCCCCTAGCCTACAATGAGCAGTTCTTC NA NA TRBJ2-1 TRBV28
CATSREGLAGHETQYF TGTGCCACCAGCAGAGAAGGGCTAGCGGGACATGAGACCCAGTACTTC few TRBD2 TRBJ2-5 TRBV15
CASSLQGARGQPQHF TGTGCCAGCAGCTTGCAGGGGGCTCGTGGTCAGCCCCAGCATTTT NA TRBD1 TRBJ1-5 TRBV11-3
CASSLPGLAGADTYEQYF TGTGCCAGCAGTTTACCCGGACTAGCGGGAGCCGACACCTACGAGCAGTACTTC NA TRBD2 TRBJ2-7 TRBV28
CASKVGYQETQYF TGCGCCTCCAAAGTAGGGTACCAAGAGACCCAGTACTTC once NA TRBJ2-5 TRBV10-2
CASSPRLAGDYEQYF TGCGCCAGCAGCCCCCGACTAGCGGGGGACTACGAGCAGTACTTC few TRBD2 TRBJ2-7 TRBV4-1
CASSLDGTSSLNEQFF TGTGCCAGCAGCTTAGACGGGACTTCGAGCCTAAATGAGCAGTTCTTC once NA TRBJ2-1 TRBV11-3
CASSGTGGQETQYF TGTGCCAGCTCAGGGACAGGGGGCCAAGAGACCCAGTACTTC few TRBD1 TRBJ2-5 TRBV18
CASSLEFGQGGTEAFF TGTGCCAGCAGCTTAGAGTTCGGACAGGGGGGTACTGAAGCTTTCTTT NA TRBD1 TRBJ1-1 TRBV7-9
CASTEGTGELFF TGCGCCAGCACGGAAGGCACCGGGGAGCTGTTTTTT NA NA TRBJ2-2 TRBV23-1
CASSYWPESNYGYTF TGTGCCAGCAGTTATTGGCCAGAGTCTAACTATGGCTACACCTTC NA NA TRBJ1-2 TRBV6-6
CASRGQKDSGNTIYF TGTGCCAGCAGAGGACAGAAAGACTCTGGAAACACCATATATTTT many NA TRBJ1-3 TRBV9
CASSLAAYSYNEQFF TGCGCCAGCAGCTTGGCGGCCTACTCTTACAATGAGCAGTTCTTC NA NA TRBJ2-1 TRBV5-1
CASSLELEGYGYTF TGTGCCAGCAGCTTAGAACTCGAGGGCTATGGCTACACCTTC NA NA TRBJ1-2 TRBV7-9
CASSLQVSGRFTGELFF TGTGCCAGCTCACTCCAAGTCAGCGGGAGATTCACCGGGGAGCTGTTTTTT many TRBD2 TRBJ2-2 TRBV18
CASSLRQVNTEAFF TGTGCCAGCAGCTTAAGACAGGTGAACACTGAAGCTTTCTTT NA NA TRBJ1-1 TRBV7-6
CASSLPGGSDTQYF TGTGCCAGCAGCTTACCGGGGGGGTCAGATACGCAGTATTTT NA TRBD2 TRBJ2-3 TRBV7-9
CASRGFPYEQYF TGTGCCAGCCGCGGGTTCCCCTACGAGCAGTACTTC NA NA TRBJ2-7 TRBV28
CASSPWTSGMETQYF TGTGCCAGCAGCCCATGGACTAGCGGGATGGAGACCCAGTACTTC many TRBD2 TRBJ2-5 TRBV7-6
CAWSLGVRNQPQHF TGTGCCTGGAGCTTGGGGGTCCGCAATCAGCCCCAGCATTTT few NA TRBJ1-5 TRBV30
CAWSVGGEAEAFF TGTGCCTGGAGTGTGGGGGGGGAAGCTGAAGCTTTCTTT NA NA TRBJ1-1 TRBV30
CASSQTSGRVSTGELFF TGTGCCAGCAGCCAGACTAGCGGGAGGGTGAGCACCGGGGAGCTGTTTTTT NA TRBD2 TRBJ2-2 TRBV7-2
CASSPGQGVTYGYTF TGTGCCAGCAGTCCAGGGCAGGGGGTCACCTATGGCTACACCTTC NA TRBD1 TRBJ1-2 TRBV28
CSVAVIGGSTYNEQFF TGCAGCGTTGCTGTGATCGGAGGATCTACTTACAATGAGCAGTTCTTC few NA TRBJ2-1 TRBV29-1
CASSLGTGAQPQHF TGTGCCAGCTCACTCGGGACAGGGGCTCAGCCCCAGCATTTT NA TRBD1 TRBJ1-5 TRBV18
CASSPNLQGNEQFF TGTGCCAGCAGCCCCAACCTGCAGGGCAATGAGCAGTTCTTC NA NA TRBJ2-1 TRBV7-3
CASSPPRGLNEQFF TGCGCCAGCAGCCCCCCCCGGGGTTTGAATGAGCAGTTCTTC once NA TRBJ2-1 TRBV5-1
CASRLTANTGELFF TGTGCCAGCAGGCTGACAGCGAACACCGGGGAGCTGTTTTTT NA NA TRBJ2-2 TRBV6-9
CASSLIQTEQFF TGTGCCAGCAGCTTGATACAAACTGAGCAGTTCTTC once NA TRBJ2-1 TRBV11-2
CASWYGGEQYF TGTGCCAGCTGGTACGGGGGCGAGCAGTACTTC NA NA TRBJ2-7 TRBV6-6
CASSTGTDKAKNIQYF TGTGCCAGCAGCACCGGGACAGATAAAGCCAAAAACATTCAGTACTTC few TRBD1 TRBJ2-4 TRBV5-4
CASTRGGLAGGYEQYF TGTGCCAGCACCCGCGGGGGGCTAGCGGGAGGATACGAGCAGTACTTC once TRBD2 TRBJ2-7 TRBV5-4
CATKGRERDTQYF TGTGCCACCAAAGGGCGGGAGCGGGATACGCAGTATTTT NA TRBD2 TRBJ2-3 TRBV10-3
CASSLLVGEAFF TGTGCCAGCAGCTTATTGGTAGGGGAAGCTTTCTTT NA NA TRBJ1-1 TRBV7-3
CASTLDETGSPDTQYF TGTGCCAGCACTCTAGATGAGACAGGGTCCCCAGATACGCAGTATTTT NA TRBD1 TRBJ2-3 TRBV28
CATNPTSGLSYEQYF TGTGCCACCAATCCGACTAGCGGCCTATCCTACGAGCAGTACTTC few TRBD2 TRBJ2-7 TRBV7-9
CASSSQPGQGYGYTF TGTGCCAGTAGTTCCCAACCGGGACAGGGTTATGGCTACACCTTC few TRBD1 TRBJ1-2 TRBV19
CATSRFRDRRPYEQYF TGTGCCACCAGCAGATTCCGGGACAGGAGACCCTACGAGCAGTACTTC NA TRBD1 TRBJ2-7 TRBV15